These 8 T cell receptor beta chains were sequenced from one sample in a study of CD8 T cells in Susac syndrome (dated by TCRdb to between 2018 and 2020). The library was produced with the immunoSEQ multiplex PCR assay. RNA was extracted using the RNeasy kit, and roughly 0.5 to 1 microgram was reverse transcribed with random hexamers. The public reads were reprocessed in TCRdb via fastp at Q25 and MiXCR, keeping in-frame beta chains. Records with the same CDR3 protein are collapsed into one entry carrying the most frequent genes and DNA. Recorded for this sample are about 190,000 distinct CDR3 sequences; approximately 94% of them occurred a single time. Around 0.092% of the sample lies in the top ten. The sequenced material came from CD4+ T cells from PBMCs. These receptors originate from a human donor with Susac syndrome.

V usage is TRBV9 and J usage is TRBJ2-7; D may match TRBD1 or TRBD2 (6 bases each). Germline V gene sequence: CDR1 SGDLS, CDR2 YYNGEE. Trimming left V 0 bases short and J 3 bases short, with 16 bases between. CDR3 length equals 16 residues. CDR3 amino acids: CASSVGPGGVHYEQYF. The CDR3 nucleotides are TGTGCCAGCAGCGTAGGCCCCGGGGGCGTACACTACGAGCAGTACTTC. The complete variable domain, with remaining parts taken from reference TRBV9 and TRBJ2-7, reads DSGVTQTPKHLITATGQRVTLRCSPRSGDLSVYWYQQSLDQGLQFLIQYYNGEERAKGNILERFSAQQFPDLHSELNLSSLELGDSALYFCASSVGPGGVHYEQYFGPGTRLTVT.

The chain uses TRBV20-1 and TRBJ2-6; 10 positions agree with TRBD2. Germline V gene lookup returns CDR1 DFQATT and CDR2 SNEGSKA (reference sequence). V gave up 4 bases and J gave up 3 bases; unmatched junction bases: 6. The CDR3 consists of 16 residues. The chain's CDR3 is CSAIAGGQYGANVLTF. The CDR3, as DNA: TGCAGTGCTATAGCGGGGGGACAATATGGGGCCAACGTCCTGACTTTC.

This chain links TRBV5-1 with TRBJ1-2; D is unresolved. The V and J ends lost 1 base and 1 base respectively, with 8 bases between them. The germline V gene encodes CDR1 SGHRS and CDR2 YFSETQ. CDR3 length equals 14 residues. The CDR3 reads CASSLLQNNYGYTF. CDR3 DNA sequence: TGCGCCAGCAGCTTGTTACAGAATAACTATGGCTACACCTTC. Variable domain in full (rest from reference TRBV5-1 and TRBJ1-2): KAGVTQTPRYLIKTRGQQVTLSCSPISGHRSVSWYQQTPGQGLQFLFEYFSETQRNKGNFPGRFSGRQFSNSRSEMNVSTLELGDSALYLCASSLLQNNYGYTFGSGTRLTVV.

The V and J genes are TRBV12-1 and TRBJ1-1; the D call in the table, TRBD1, was not verified against the DNA. TRBV12-1 is an annotated pseudogene. The CDR3 runs to 14 residues. The CDR3 DNA reads as TGTGCCAGCAGCTTAGAGGGGATCAACACTGAAGCTTTCTTT. The encoded protein is CASSLEGINTEAFF.

In this sample, this clonotype turned up a few times. V gene TRBV7-3 combines with J gene TRBJ2-5, with D unresolved. The CDR3 loop spans 13 amino acids. Trimming cost V 2 bases and J 1 base, with 5 bases left between them. CDR1 and CDR2 (germline): SGHTA, FQGTGA. The CDR3 DNA sequence: TGTGCCAGCAGCTTAGTTTCCCAAGAGACCCAGTACTTC. Translating gives CASSLVSQETQYF.

This clonotype was found once. The rearrangement links TRBV5-1 to TRBJ1-1, with a possible D match to TRBD1 (6 bases). Germline CDR1 and CDR2: SGHRS and YFSETQ. V lost 6 bases, J lost 1 base, and 13 bases lay in between. CDR3 length: 14 residues. The CDR3 nucleotides read TGCGCCAGCAAGGGGGGCTTCACGAACACTGAAGCTTTCTTT. Protein product: CASKGGFTNTEAFF. Using reference TRBV5-1 and TRBJ1-1 for the parts outside the CDR3, the full variable domain is KAGVTQTPRYLIKTRGQQVTLSCSPISGHRSVSWYQQTPGQGLQFLFEYFSETQRNKGNFPGRFSGRQFSNSRSEMNVSTLELGDSALYLCASKGGFTNTEAFFGQGTRLTVV.

The chain joins TRBV3-1 to TRBJ1-2; no definite D call. V shed 6 bases and J shed 8 bases, with 10 bases lying between them. From germline, CDR1 is LGHDT and CDR2 YNNKEL (reference sequence). The length of the CDR3 is 11 residues. The CDR3 DNA reads as TGTGCCAGCAGGGAACGGCGGGGCTACACCTTC. This translates into CASRERRGYTF.

This clonotype has just one count. This chain connects TRBV5-1 to TRBJ2-2, with a possible D match to TRBD1 (6 bases). Trimming left V 3 bases short and J 1 base short, with 10 bases between. The CDR3 is made up of 15 amino acids. The germline V gene has CDR1 SGHRS and CDR2 YFSETQ. The CDR3 DNA is TGCGCCAGCAGCTCAGGGACAAAGAACACCGGGGAGCTGTTTTTT. Translation: CASSSGTKNTGELFF.